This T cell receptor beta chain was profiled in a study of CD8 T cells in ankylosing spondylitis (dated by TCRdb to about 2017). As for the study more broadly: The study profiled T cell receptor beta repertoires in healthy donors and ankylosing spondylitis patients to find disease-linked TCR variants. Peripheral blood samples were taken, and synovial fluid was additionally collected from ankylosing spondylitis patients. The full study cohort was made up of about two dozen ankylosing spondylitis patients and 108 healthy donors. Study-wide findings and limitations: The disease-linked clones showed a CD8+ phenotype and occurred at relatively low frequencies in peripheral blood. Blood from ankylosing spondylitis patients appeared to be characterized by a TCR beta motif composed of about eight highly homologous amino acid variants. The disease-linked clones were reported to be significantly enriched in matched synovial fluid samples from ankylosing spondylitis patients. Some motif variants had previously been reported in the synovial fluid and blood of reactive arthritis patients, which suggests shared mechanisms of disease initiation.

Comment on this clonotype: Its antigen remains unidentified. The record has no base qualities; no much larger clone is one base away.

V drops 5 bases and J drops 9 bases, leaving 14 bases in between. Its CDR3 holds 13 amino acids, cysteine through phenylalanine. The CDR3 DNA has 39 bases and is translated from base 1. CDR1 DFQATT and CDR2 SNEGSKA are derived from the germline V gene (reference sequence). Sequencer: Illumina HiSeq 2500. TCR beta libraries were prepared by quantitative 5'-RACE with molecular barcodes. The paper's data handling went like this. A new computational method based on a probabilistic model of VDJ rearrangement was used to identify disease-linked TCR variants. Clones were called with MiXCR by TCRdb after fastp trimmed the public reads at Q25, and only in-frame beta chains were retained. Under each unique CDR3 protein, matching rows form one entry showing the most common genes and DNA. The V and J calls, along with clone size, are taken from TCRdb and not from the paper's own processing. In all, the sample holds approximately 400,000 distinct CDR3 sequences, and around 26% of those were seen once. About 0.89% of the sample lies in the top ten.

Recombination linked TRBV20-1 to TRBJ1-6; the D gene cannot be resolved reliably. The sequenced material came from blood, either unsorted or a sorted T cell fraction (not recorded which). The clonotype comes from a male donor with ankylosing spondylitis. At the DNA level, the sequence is TGCAGTGCTGGGGAGGGTGCCATTTCACCCCTCCACTTT. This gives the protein CSAGEGAISPLHF.